The rows below give T cell receptor beta chains drawn from one sample of a study of cytomegalovirus exposure and HLA in healthy donors. Only in-frame clones appear in the TCRdb table, and some are missing; sequencing was by immunoSEQ multiplex PCR. Of about 96,000 clones listed, 60% to 80% were seen once; the top ten hold under 8%. The specimen was PBMCs. The source of these receptors is a middle-aged man in good health and CMV-seropositive. CDR3s include the opening cysteine and the closing phenylalanine or tryptophan. A D gene is named only where the DNA matches it firmly. Part of the rows lack a size; the others show once, few, many or a class for expanded clones.

d_gene: -; abundance: few; j_gene: TRBJ1-4; v_gene: TRBV6-5; CDR3nt: TGTGCCAGCAGGACAGGAGGCAAACTGTTTTTT; CDR3aa: CASRTGGKLFF
d_gene: -; abundance: -; j_gene: TRBJ1-4; v_gene: TRBV10-3; CDR3nt: TGTGCCATCAGCGATGGACAGAATGAAAAACTGTTTTTT; CDR3aa: CAISDGQNEKLFF
d_gene: TRBD2; abundance: once; j_gene: TRBJ2-1; v_gene: TRBV7-6; CDR3nt: TGTGCCAGCAGTTCTAGCGGGGAGAACTCCTACAATGAGCAGTTCTTC; CDR3aa: CASSSSGENSYNEQFF
d_gene: TRBD2; abundance: -; j_gene: TRBJ2-7; v_gene: TRBV5-6; CDR3nt: TGTGCCAGCAGCTGGGGGGGGGAGGGCAGGGAGCAGTACTTC; CDR3aa: CASSWGGEGREQYF
d_gene: -; abundance: few; j_gene: TRBJ1-4; v_gene: TRBV30; CDR3nt: TGTGCCTGGAGCAGGGGTGCAACTAATGAAAAACTGTTTTTT; CDR3aa: CAWSRGATNEKLFF
d_gene: TRBD1; abundance: -; j_gene: TRBJ1-6; v_gene: TRBV6-6; CDR3nt: TGTGCCAGCAGCTTCATTGGACAGGGAGGAGATTCACCCCTCAACTTT; CDR3aa: CASSFIGQGGDSPLNF
d_gene: TRBD2; abundance: -; j_gene: TRBJ2-3; v_gene: TRBV15; CDR3nt: TGTGCCACCAGCAGAGAGGACGGGGGGGCCCGCACAGATACGCAGTATTTT; CDR3aa: CATSREDGGARTDTQYF
d_gene: TRBD1; abundance: -; j_gene: TRBJ2-7; v_gene: TRBV5-1; CDR3nt: TGCGCCAGCAGCCCCAGGGGGAGCTCCTACGAGCAGTACTTC; CDR3aa: CASSPRGSSYEQYF
d_gene: -; abundance: once; j_gene: TRBJ1-1; v_gene: TRBV29-1; CDR3nt: TGCAGCGCCCACCCTTCTAGTACTGAAGCTTTCTTT; CDR3aa: CSAHPSSTEAFF
d_gene: -; abundance: -; j_gene: TRBJ1-6; v_gene: TRBV7-2; CDR3nt: TGTGCCAGCAGCCTCGGGCCGGGGTCGGAGTCACCCCTCCACTTT; CDR3aa: CASSLGPGSESPLHF
d_gene: -; abundance: -; j_gene: TRBJ1-1; v_gene: TRBV27; CDR3nt: TGTGCCAGCAAACAGGGTACTGAAGCTTTCTTT; CDR3aa: CASKQGTEAFF
d_gene: TRBD1; abundance: -; j_gene: TRBJ2-7; v_gene: TRBV5-4; CDR3nt: TGTGCCAGCAGCCCAACCCGGGACAGTACCTACGAGCAGTACTTC; CDR3aa: CASSPTRDSTYEQYF
d_gene: -; abundance: few; j_gene: TRBJ2-2; v_gene: TRBV11-3; CDR3nt: TGTGCCAGCAGCTTAACGGGTTCCGGGGAGCTGTTTTTT; CDR3aa: CASSLTGSGELFF
d_gene: TRBD1; abundance: -; j_gene: TRBJ1-1; v_gene: TRBV7-9; CDR3nt: TGTGCCAGCAGCTTCGAGACAGGGGGATCCAACACTGAAGCTTTCTTT; CDR3aa: CASSFETGGSNTEAFF
d_gene: TRBD1; abundance: -; j_gene: TRBJ2-5; v_gene: TRBV7-9; CDR3nt: TGTGCCAGCAGCTCCGGGACAGGGGGCTTTGGGACCCAGTACTTC; CDR3aa: CASSSGTGGFGTQYF